The sequence of this T cell receptor beta chain was determined in a study of T cell changes during pregnancy in multiple sclerosis. The germline gives CDR1 MNHEY, CDR2 SMNVEV (reference sequence). Trimming cost V 1 base and J 12 bases; bases outside gene matches: 15. This CDR3 spans 16 amino acids. Sequencing was performed with immunoSEQ multiplex PCR; in TCRdb, only in-frame clones are kept and a portion is missing. The table records tens of thousands of clones, roughly nine tenths of them present only once. This clone was recorded only once. This clonotype originated in a female donor with multiple sclerosis, enrolled in a pregnancy study. The chain combines TRBV27 with TRBJ1-5; 7 bases fit TRBD1. Sequencing used CD4+ T cells from peripheral blood mononuclear cells, obtained in the first trimester of pregnancy. CDR3 amino acids: CASSLFPTGPNRVQHF. CDR3 nucleotides: TGTGCCAGCAGTTTATTCCCGACAGGGCCTAATCGGGTCCAGCATTTT.